These 27 T cell receptor beta chains were all obtained from the same sample, sequenced in a study of blood T cell repertoires in COVID-19 (TCRdb year 2020). Library preparation employed the immunoSEQ multiplex PCR assay. TCRdb mirrors the immuneACCESS table, restricted to in-frame sequences. Some clones are absent from its copies; in checked studies, under half trace to an unresolved V gene, and the reason for the others is unknown. Counted in this sample were 85,000 to 110,000 clones; roughly 90% of them appeared once. The ten top clones hold 3.5% to 4% of the sample. Material: peripheral blood. Receptor source: a woman aged 55-69 years with acute or convalescent COVID-19.

This clone is categorized as medium-sized. The genes are TRBV10-3 and TRBJ2-1; D is possibly TRBD1 (6 bases). Germline lookup yields CDR1 ENHRY and CDR2 SYGVKD. V lost 8 bases and J 8 bases, leaving 19 bases between the germline ends. The CDR3 has 14 residues. As DNA, the CDR3 is TGTGCCATCCGGGACATCGGGGCCTCGGATGAGCAGTTCTTC. Encoded protein: CAIRDIGASDEQFF.

This sequence joins TRBV14 and TRBJ1-4; no definite D call. Germline lookup yields CDR1 SGHDN and CDR2 FVKESK. This CDR3 region has 15 residues. V was cut by 0 bases and J by 8 bases, with 13 bases left in between. CDR3 protein: CASSQDQHAREKLFF. CDR3 in DNA: TGTGCCAGCAGCCAAGATCAGCACGCCAGGGAAAAACTGTTTTTT.

CDR3 in DNA: TGTGCCAGTAGTCTTAGCGGAAACAATGAGCAGTTCTTC. Protein sequence: CASSLSGNNEQFF. This chain joins TRBV19 and TRBJ2-1; D perhaps matches TRBD2 (6 bases). CDR1 and CDR2 from the germline V gene are LNHDA and SQIVND (reference sequence). CDR3 length: 13 amino acids. V shed 5 bases and J shed 5 bases, with 10 bases lying between them.

The CDR3 DNA reads as TGTGCTAGTGGTGCCTCCAGGGCTCTAGCAGATACGCAGTATTTT. It is translated as CASGASRALADTQYF. This chain connects TRBV12-5 to TRBJ2-3; D is possibly TRBD1 (5 bases). CDR3 length: 15 amino acids. Trimming cost V 5 bases and J 4 bases, with 16 bases left between them. CDR1 and CDR2 from the germline V gene are LGHNT and FRNRAP.

This chain joins TRBV21-1 and TRBJ2-2; the table's D call of TRBD2 was not tested on the DNA. TRBV21-1 is recorded as a pseudogene. The CDR3 contains 17 residues. Here the CDR3 reads CASSKRAGLAGTGELFF. The CDR3 DNA is TGTGCCAGCAGCAAACGCGCCGGACTAGCGGGAACCGGGGAGCTGTTTTTT.

This chain links TRBV9 with TRBJ2-3; 7 bases are shared with TRBD2. V was clipped by 0 bases and J by 2 bases; unmatched bases: 6. The CDR3 spans 16 residues. The germline V gene encodes CDR1 SGDLS and CDR2 YYNGEE. CDR3 nucleotide sequence: TGTGCCAGCAGCGTAGATACGGGAGGACCCACAGATACGCAGTATTTT. Translation gives CASSVDTGGPTDTQYF.

The CDR3: CASSLDGSYGYTF. In DNA form, the CDR3 reads TGTGCCAGCAGCTTAGATGGTAGCTATGGCTACACCTTC. This chain uses TRBV7-3 with TRBJ1-2; D gene uncertain. CDR1 and CDR2 from the germline V gene are SGHTA and FQGTGA. Trimming removed 2 bases from V and 4 bases from J, with 8 bases in between. The CDR3 consists of 13 residues.

V gene TRBV10-3 combines with J gene TRBJ1-1; 7 bases are a match to TRBD1. The CDR3 consists of 14 residues. Germline values: CDR1 ENHRY, CDR2 SYGVKD. V shed 4 bases, J shed 5 bases, and the junction held 7 bases outside the gene matches. The CDR3 nucleotides are TGTGCCATCAGTGGAAAACAGGGGTTTACTGAAGCTTTCTTT. Amino acids: CAISGKQGFTEAFF.

The chain recombines TRBV3-1 (or the pseudogene TRBV3-2) with TRBJ1-2; no clear D gene. Germline values: CDR1 LGHDT, CDR2 YNNKEL (reference sequence). The CDR3 extends over 15 amino acids. V lost 2 bases to trimming and J lost 3 bases, with 13 bases between them. The CDR3 region is CASSQLENWHYGYTF. The DNA of the CDR3 is TGTGCCAGCAGCCAACTTGAAAATTGGCACTATGGCTACACCTTC.

This chain joins TRBV2 and TRBJ1-5, with D maybe TRBD1 (6 bases). The length of the CDR3 is 15 residues. Trimming removed 0 bases at V and 6 bases at J, with 12 bases between. CDR1 is SNHLY and CDR2 is FYNNEI in the germline V gene. CDR3 residues: CASSEAGTGTQPQHF. CDR3 bases: TGTGCCAGCAGTGAAGCGGGCACAGGGACTCAGCCCCAGCATTTT.

The chain combines TRBV7-2 with TRBJ1-3, with D perhaps TRBD1 (6 bases). CDR1 and CDR2 (germline): SGHTA, FQGNSA. With 5 bases removed from V and 5 bases from J, the gap between germline ends came to 10 bases. This CDR3 is built from 13 residues. The chain's CDR3 is CASSERGRNTIYF. CDR3 DNA: TGTGCCAGCAGCGAGCGGGGGCGAAACACCATATATTTT.

The rearrangement joins TRBV28 to TRBJ2-7; perhaps TRBD2 as D (6 bases). The germline gives CDR1 MDHEN, CDR2 SYDVKM. V was clipped by 8 bases and J by 3 bases, with 17 bases between them. CDR3 length: 14 amino acids. The chain's CDR3 is CASYGGGSVYEQYF. The CDR3 DNA reads TGTGCCAGCTATGGTGGGGGGAGCGTCTACGAGCAGTACTTC. The full variable domain, in which reference TRBV28 and TRBJ2-7 provide the parts outside the CDR3, is DVKVTQSSRYLVKRTGEKVFLECVQDMDHENMFWYRQDPGLGLRLIYFSYDVKMKEKGDIPEGYSVSREKKERFSLILESASTNQTSMYLCASYGGGSVYEQYFGPGTRLTVT.

The CDR3 region has the DNA TGTGCCAGCAGTTCGCGACTAGCGGGAGGAAGCACAGATACGCAGTATTTT. The encoded protein is CASSSRLAGGSTDTQYF. The chain joins TRBV27 to TRBJ2-3; TRBD2 agrees at 13 bases. In germline, CDR1 is MNHEY, CDR2 SMNVEV (reference sequence). Trimming cost V 4 bases and J 0 bases; bases outside gene matches: 4. The CDR3 runs 17 residues.

V usage is TRBV3-1 (or the pseudogene TRBV3-2) and J usage is TRBJ2-3; TRBD1 is a possible D gene (6 bases). The CDR3 extends over 17 amino acids. Trimming left V 4 bases short and J 1 base short, with 18 bases between. Germline V gene data show CDR1 as LGHDT and CDR2 as YNNKEL (reference sequence). The CDR3 sequence: CASSRNLPGAGTDTQYF. CDR3 in DNA: TGTGCCAGCAGCCGAAACCTTCCAGGGGCAGGCACAGATACGCAGTATTTT.

The V call is TRBV14, the J call TRBJ2-5; 7 bases align to TRBD2. This CDR3 has 15 amino acids. Germline V gives CDR1 SGHDN, CDR2 FVKESK. Losses at the gene ends were 0 bases for V and 3 bases for J; bases not matched to a gene: 4. CDR3 sequence reads: CASSQEGSGEETQYF. In DNA, the CDR3 is TGTGCCAGCAGCCAAGAGGGCAGCGGGGAAGAGACCCAGTACTTC.

The J gene is TRBJ2-2, the V gene TRBV18, with 10 bases identical to TRBD2. From germline, CDR1 is KGHSH and CDR2 LQKENI. The CDR3 spans 16 residues. The junction had 4 bases not matched to a gene; V was cut back by 6 bases and J by 0 bases. The CDR3 is CASSRLAGPNTGELFF. As DNA, the CDR3 is TGTGCCAGCTCTCGACTAGCGGGCCCGAACACCGGGGAGCTGTTTTTT. Filled out from reference TRBV18 and TRBJ2-2, the complete variable domain reads NAGVMQNPRHLVRRRGQEARLRCSPMKGHSHVYWYRQLPEEGLKFMVYLQKENIIDESGMPKERFSAEFPKEGPSILRIQQVVRGDSAAYFCASSRLAGPNTGELFFGEGSRLTVL.

The gene calls are TRBV9 and TRBJ2-2, with D tentatively TRBD1 (6 bases). The length of the CDR3 is 15 residues. The V and J ends lost 2 bases and 4 bases respectively, with 12 bases between them. Germline lookup yields CDR1 SGDLS and CDR2 YYNGEE. The CDR3 loop reads CASSVTQGGTGELFF. CDR3 nucleotides: TGTGCCAGCAGCGTGACTCAAGGGGGCACCGGGGAGCTGTTTTTT.

The V call is TRBV27, the J call TRBJ1-1; D might be TRBD1 (5 bases). The CDR3 is 15 residues long. Germline V lookup: CDR1 MNHEY, CDR2 SMNVEV (reference sequence). Trimming stripped 6 bases from V and 1 base from J, with 15 bases between. This chain's CDR3 is CASSRGTTGNTEAFF. CDR3 DNA: TGTGCCAGCAGCAGAGGAACCACAGGGAACACTGAAGCTTTCTTT.

J is TRBJ2-1 and V is TRBV18, with TRBD2 matching 8 bases. Germline CDR1 and CDR2: KGHSH and LQKENI. V lost 6 bases and J lost 0; bases outside the gene matches: 10. CDR3 size: 17 residues. The CDR3 sequence is CASSLRPSGYSYNEQFF. As DNA, the CDR3 is TGTGCCAGCTCCCTCCGCCCTAGCGGGTACTCCTACAATGAGCAGTTCTTC.

CDR3 in amino acids: CASSQSRPSGNQPQHF. CDR3 nucleotides: TGTGCCAGCAGCCAATCTCGACCTAGCGGCAATCAGCCCCAGCATTTT. This chain joins TRBV3-1 (or the pseudogene TRBV3-2) and TRBJ1-5, with D hard to call. Between the trimmed V and J ends, which lost 2 bases and 2 bases, there was a span of 13 bases. This CDR3 has 16 residues. Per the germline V gene, CDR1 is LGHDT and CDR2 is YNNKEL (reference sequence).

The gene calls are TRBV2 and TRBJ1-2; D gene uncertain. CDR3 length: 12 amino acids. Between the trimmed V and J ends, which lost 7 bases and 8 bases, there was a span of 14 bases. Germline CDR1 reads SNHLY; CDR2 reads FYNNEI. CDR3 region: CASTVGGLGYTF. The CDR3 DNA is TGTGCCAGCACCGTTGGAGGGCTCGGCTACACCTTC.

The table lists this clone with a count of one. Within the sample, other DNA sequences also encode this same CDR3. The chain employs TRBV7-8 and TRBJ1-4, with D unresolved. This CDR3 is 13 amino acids long. Trimming cost V 5 bases and J 4 bases, with 8 bases left between them. Germline loops: CDR1 SGHVS, CDR2 FQNEAQ. The DNA of the CDR3 is TGTGCCAGCAGCACCGGTTTTAATGAAAAACTGTTTTTT. Translation: CASSTGFNEKLFF.

A single count supports this clone. The chain couples TRBV6-1 to TRBJ2-7; the match to TRBD2 covers 9 bases. From germline, CDR1 is MNHNS and CDR2 SASEGT. V gave up 1 base and J gave up 2 bases; unmatched junction bases: 3. CDR3 length equals 15 residues. Here the CDR3 DNA reads TGTGCCAGCAGTGAAGTCGCTAGCGGGACCTACGAGCAGTACTTC. Residues: CASSEVASGTYEQYF.

J is TRBJ1-3 and V is TRBV28, with D uncertain. The CDR3 loop spans 20 amino acids. CDR1 MDHEN and CDR2 SYDVKM come from the germline V gene. V lost 6 bases and J 1 base, leaving 28 bases between the germline ends. The CDR3 DNA sequence: TGTGCCAGCAGCCCCCGAGGGCTTCGGACTCTACTATATTCTGGAAACACCATATATTTT. This sequence encodes CASSPRGLRTLLYSGNTIYF.

The rearrangement uses TRBV9 and TRBJ1-4; 9 positions match TRBD1. This CDR3 comprises 14 residues. Losses at the gene ends were 4 bases for V and 7 bases for J; bases not matched to a gene: 5. The germline V gene encodes CDR1 SGDLS and CDR2 YYNGEE. DNA of the CDR3: TGTGCCAGCAGCTTGGGACAGGGAGGTGAAAAACTGTTTTTT. Its translation: CASSLGQGGEKLFF.

The gene calls are TRBV2 and TRBJ1-1; D is uncertain. The V gene lost 6 bases and the J gene lost 3 bases, with 14 bases spanning the gap. This CDR3 has 14 residues. Per the germline V gene, CDR1 is SNHLY and CDR2 is FYNNEI. CDR3 residues: CASSSLEGDTEAFF. In nucleotides, the CDR3 is TGTGCCAGCAGCTCGCTAGAGGGCGACACTGAAGCTTTCTTT.

The chain recombines TRBV28 with TRBJ1-2, with D possibly being TRBD1 (5 bases). The V end was cut by 2 bases, the J end by 4 bases, with 14 bases between. CDR1 is MDHEN and CDR2 is SYDVKM in the germline V gene. The CDR3 is made up of 15 amino acids. Written as DNA, the CDR3 is TGTGCCAGCAGTTTAGGGGCAGCCCTAAGCTATGGCTACACCTTC. This encodes CASSLGAALSYGYTF.